These T cell receptor beta chains were read from a single sample in a study of CD8 T cells in Susac syndrome. Using its own MiXCR run on the immunoSEQ multiplex PCR reads, TCRdb lists one record per CDR3 protein. The data hold some 260,000 distinct CDR3 sequences, with about 85% observed a single time. Sequencing was performed on CD8+ T cells from PBMCs. These receptors came from a human donor with multiple sclerosis. The CDR3 runs from the conserved cysteine through the conserved F or W. Fields, in order: V gene, clone size, CDR3 length, J gene, D gene, CDR3 protein, CDR3 DNA. A D gene is named only where the DNA matches it firmly. Expanded clones are given a class, and other clones once, few, many or no size at all.

>TRBV20-1|NA|11|TRBJ2-3|NA
CSGEAEDTQYF
TGCAGTGGCGAGGCGGAAGATACGCAGTATTTT
>TRBV7-2|NA|16|TRBJ2-7|TRBD2
CASSLFRVSGAHEQYF
TGTGCCAGCAGCTTGTTTAGGGTTAGCGGGGCCCACGAGCAGTACTTC
>TRBV19|NA|20|TRBJ1-3|NA
CASSILEVLTFENSGNTIYF
TGTGCCAGTAGTATCTTAGAGGTCCTCACCTTCGAAAACTCTGGAAACACCATATATTTT
>TRBV6-1|NA|18|TRBJ2-1|TRBD1
CASSDRVGKKSSYNEQFF
TGTGCCAGCAGCGACAGGGTAGGGAAGAAAAGCTCCTACAATGAGCAGTTCTTC
>TRBV29-1|NA|13|TRBJ2-7|TRBD2
CSVEVAGVNEQYF
TGCAGCGTTGAGGTTGCGGGAGTTAACGAGCAGTACTTC
>TRBV3-1|NA|15|TRBJ2-6|TRBD1
CASSLGGGRANVLTF
TGTGCCAGCAGCCTAGGGGGCGGGCGGGCCAACGTCCTGACTTTC
>TRBV27|NA|17|TRBJ2-2|NA
CASSFSLGDAGTGELFF
TGTGCCAGCAGTTTCTCACTGGGAGATGCGGGCACCGGGGAGCTGTTTTTT
>TRBV13|NA|16|TRBJ1-3|NA
CASSSRGAGTGNTIYF
TGTGCCAGCAGCTCTCGTGGGGCAGGCACTGGAAACACCATATATTTT
>TRBV7-9|NA|15|TRBJ1-1|NA
CASSPAGGRLTEAFF
TGTGCCAGCAGCCCCGCGGGGGGGCGGTTAACTGAAGCTTTCTTT
>TRBV7-8|NA|16|TRBJ2-1|TRBD2
CASSFLAGGPDNEQFF
TGTGCCAGCAGCTTTTTAGCGGGAGGCCCCGACAATGAGCAGTTCTTC
>TRBV6-2/TRBV6-3|NA|19|TRBJ2-3|TRBD2
CASSYPPAGGTIRTDTQYF
TGTGCCAGCAGTTACCCCCCCGCGGGAGGGACCATTCGCACAGATACGCAGTATTTT
>TRBV7-6|NA|14|TRBJ2-1|NA
CASSLGRDYNEQFF
TGTGCCAGCAGCTTAGGACGGGACTACAATGAGCAGTTCTTC
>TRBV15|NA|18|TRBJ2-1|NA
CATSRIVRGTHTRDEQFF
TGTGCCACCAGCAGAATCGTCCGCGGGACGCACACTCGGGATGAGCAGTTCTTC
>TRBV9|NA|13|TRBJ1-5|NA
CASSVQGNQPQHF
TGTGCCAGTAGTGTGCAGGGGAATCAGCCCCAGCATTTT
>TRBV15|NA|15|TRBJ2-3|NA
CATSSSFVGPDTQYF
TGTGCCACCAGCAGTTCGTTCGTGGGGCCAGATACGCAGTATTTT
>TRBV6-6|NA|12|TRBJ2-7|NA
CASSYTPYEQYF
TGTGCCAGCAGTTACACCCCCTACGAGCAGTACTTC
>TRBV4-1|once|13|TRBJ2-7|NA
CASSQDRTYEQYF
TGCGCCAGCAGCCAAGACAGAACCTACGAGCAGTACTTC
>TRBV27|NA|15|TRBJ2-7|NA
CASSFRAGGSREQYF
TGTGCCAGCAGTTTTCGGGCAGGGGGGAGTCGCGAGCAGTACTTC
>TRBV7-9|NA|13|TRBJ1-5|TRBD1
CASSAGTGGPQHF
TGTGCCAGCAGCGCCGGGACAGGGGGCCCCCAGCATTTT
>TRBV9|NA|14|TRBJ2-5|NA
CASSVGYNQETQYF
TGTGCCAGCAGCGTGGGCTATAACCAAGAGACCCAGTACTTC